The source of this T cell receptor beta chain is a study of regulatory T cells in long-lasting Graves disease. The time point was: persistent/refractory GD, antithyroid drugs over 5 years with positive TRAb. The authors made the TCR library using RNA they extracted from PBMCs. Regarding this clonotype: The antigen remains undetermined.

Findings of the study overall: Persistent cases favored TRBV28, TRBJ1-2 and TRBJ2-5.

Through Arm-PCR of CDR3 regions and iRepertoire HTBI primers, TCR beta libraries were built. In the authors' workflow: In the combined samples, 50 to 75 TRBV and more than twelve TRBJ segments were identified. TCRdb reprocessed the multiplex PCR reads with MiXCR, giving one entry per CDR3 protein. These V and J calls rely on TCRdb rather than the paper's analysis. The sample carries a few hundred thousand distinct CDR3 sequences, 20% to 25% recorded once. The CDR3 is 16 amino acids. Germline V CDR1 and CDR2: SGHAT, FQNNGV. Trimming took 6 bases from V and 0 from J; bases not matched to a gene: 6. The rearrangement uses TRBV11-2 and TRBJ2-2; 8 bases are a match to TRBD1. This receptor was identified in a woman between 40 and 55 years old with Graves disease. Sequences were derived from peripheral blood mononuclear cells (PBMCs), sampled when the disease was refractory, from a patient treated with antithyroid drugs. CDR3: CASRSIQGANTGELFF. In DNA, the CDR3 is TGTGCCAGCAGATCCATACAGGGGGCGAACACCGGGGAGCTGTTTTTT.